The next 23 T cell receptor beta chains were all read from a single sample in a study of response to subunit inactivated influenza vaccine. From the RT-PCR reads, TCRdb called clonotypes with MiXCR, one entry per CDR3 protein. This sample yields hundreds of thousands of distinct CDR3 sequences, of which roughly 10% are seen a single time; about a tenth belongs to the top ten. Sequenced material: PBMCs from blood, taken on the day of vaccination. The origin of the receptors is a man aged 50 to 60 who received an inactivated influenza vaccine.

This clonotype was seen more than once but under ten times. The V and J genes are TRBV28 and TRBJ2-6; 9 nucleotides agree with TRBD1. The J segment lost 1 base and the V segment lost 5 bases, leaving 12 bases of the junction unmatched. The CDR3 contains 19 residues. Germline CDR1 is MDHEN and CDR2 is SYDVKM. The DNA for the CDR3 is TGTGCCAGCAGTCTTTTACCGGGACAGGGAGGATCTGGGGCCAACGTCCTGACTTTC. As protein: CASSLLPGQGGSGANVLTF.

There are a few counts of this clonotype. This sequence joins TRBV29-1 and TRBJ2-3; D is uncertain. Trimming shortened V by 7 bases and J by 0 bases, and 11 bases separated the two germline ends. The germline V gene encodes CDR1 SQVTM and CDR2 ANQGSEA. The CDR3 runs 13 residues. CDR3 in amino acids: CSADQASTDTQYF. CDR3 sequence (DNA): TGCAGCGCGGACCAAGCCAGCACAGATACGCAGTATTTT.

The gene calls are TRBV10-3 and TRBJ2-1, with a weak D call TRBD2 (6 bases). The V gene lost 0 bases and the J gene lost 3 bases, with 15 bases spanning the gap. CDR1 ENHRY and CDR2 SYGVKD come from the germline V gene. The CDR3 has 17 residues. CDR3 protein: CAISESRQGLDYNEQFF. CDR3 bases: TGTGCCATCAGTGAGTCGCGTCAGGGACTTGACTACAATGAGCAGTTCTTC.

The rearrangement links TRBV5-1 to TRBJ2-5; 8 nucleotides agree with TRBD1. This CDR3 region has 17 residues. V shed 0 bases and J 5 bases; nucleotides not matched to a gene: 12. The germline V gene has CDR1 SGHRS and CDR2 YFSETQ. The CDR3 coding sequence is TGCGCCAGCAGCTTGGCGTCTCAGGGGGCCGTGAGGGAGACCCAGTACTTC. It codes for CASSLASQGAVRETQYF.

This clonotype was detected ten times or more. This chain joins TRBV29-1 and TRBJ2-7, with 7 bases matching TRBD1. Germline lookup yields CDR1 SQVTM and CDR2 ANQGSEA. The CDR3 consists of 14 residues. The ends lost 6 bases at V and 1 base at J; junction bases unmatched: 9. CDR3 in amino acids: CSVVAGTVSYEQYF. CDR3 sequence (DNA): TGCAGCGTGGTCGCCGGGACAGTTTCCTACGAGCAGTACTTC.

There are a few counts of this clonotype. The chain links TRBV11-2 to TRBJ2-1; maybe TRBD1 (7 bases). The germline gives CDR1 SGHAT, CDR2 FQNNGV. Trimming shortened V by 3 bases and J by 2 bases, and 23 bases separated the two germline ends. The CDR3 is 19 residues long. The CDR3 loop is CASSFFDRVVGEAYNEQFF. The CDR3 bases are TGTGCCAGCAGCTTCTTTGACAGGGTTGTCGGGGAGGCCTACAATGAGCAGTTCTTC.

The CDR3, as DNA: TGTGCCAGCACCAAGTCGATCGGGGAGCTGTTTTTT. Translating it yields CASTKSIGELFF. V gene TRBV12-3 or TRBV12-4 combines with J gene TRBJ2-2; D not certain. V was shortened by 7 bases and J by 7 bases, with 10 bases between the two germline ends. This CDR3 is built from 12 residues.

The CDR3 DNA follows: TGCGCCAGCAGCCAAGTCGAGAACACCGGGGAGCTGTTTTTT. As protein: CASSQVENTGELFF. This sequence joins TRBV4-1 and TRBJ2-2; D is ambiguous. Germline V gene lookup returns CDR1 MGHRA and CDR2 YSYEKL. Trimming stripped 1 base from V and 1 base from J, with 4 bases between. CDR3 size: 14 residues.

This clonotype was seen repeatedly, ten times or more. The chain's CDR3 is CASSLEPLRTEAFF. Written as DNA, the CDR3 is TGCGCCAGCAGCTTGGAACCCCTGAGGACTGAAGCTTTCTTT. V is TRBV5-1 and J is TRBJ1-1; D uncertain. Trimming stripped 0 bases from V and 5 bases from J, with 11 bases between. Germline V gene lookup returns CDR1 SGHRS and CDR2 YFSETQ. CDR3 length: 14 residues.

This clonotype was seen only a few times. The DNA of the CDR3 is TGCGCCAGCAGCCAAGTGGGCGGCGGGTCCAAAAACATTCAGTACTTC. Encoded protein: CASSQVGGGSKNIQYF. The chain is built from TRBV4-1 and TRBJ2-4; tentative D call: TRBD2 (5 bases). Trimming took off 1 base at V and 2 bases at J, with 12 bases between the two ends. The CDR3 spans 16 residues. From germline, CDR1 is MGHRA and CDR2 YSYEKL.

The chain employs TRBV7-6 and TRBJ2-2; D may be TRBD2 (5 bases). The CDR3 is 17 residues long. Germline-derived CDR1 and CDR2 are SGHVS and FNYEAQ. Trimming stripped 4 bases from V and 4 bases from J, with 19 bases between. The CDR3 bases are TGTGCCAGCAGCTCCCGGGCCACTACTAGTTTCACCGGGGAGCTGTTTTTT. Amino acids: CASSSRATTSFTGELFF.

The chain carries TRBV15 and TRBJ2-7; 7 nucleotides line up with TRBD1. CDR3 size: 17 residues. From germline, CDR1 is LNHNV and CDR2 YYDKDF (reference sequence). V dropped 11 bases and J dropped 6; count of bases not matched to a gene: 25. The CDR3 is CASHIYPGQSEYVEQYF. For the CDR3, the DNA is TGTGCCTCTCACATTTACCCGGGACAGTCGGAATACGTCGAGCAGTACTTC.

The chain employs TRBV28 and TRBJ2-1, with 11 bases identical to TRBD2. The V segment lost 7 bases and the J segment 7 bases; nucleotides outside the gene matches: 3. Germline loops: CDR1 MDHEN, CDR2 SYDVKM. The CDR3 contains 13 residues. CDR3 amino acids: CASMASGRNEQFF. The CDR3 DNA reads as TGTGCCAGCATGGCTAGCGGGAGGAATGAGCAGTTCTTC.

This clonotype showed up many times. V usage is TRBV24-1 and J usage is TRBJ2-5; 7 bases are shared with TRBD2. Per germline, CDR1 KGHDR and CDR2 SFDVKD. This CDR3 region has 15 residues. The J segment lost 5 bases and the V segment lost 3 bases, leaving 8 bases of the junction unmatched. CDR3 loop: CATSDVFSGGETQYF. DNA of the CDR3: TGTGCCACCAGTGATGTCTTTTCGGGAGGCGAGACCCAGTACTTC.

This clonotype was recorded a few times. The V gene is TRBV7-3, the J gene TRBJ2-1; perhaps TRBD2 as D (7 bases). The CDR3 has 15 amino acids. Deletions cut 5 bases from V and 7 bases from J, with 18 bases between. CDR1 is SGHTA, CDR2 FQGTGA, per germline. As DNA, the CDR3 is TGTGCCAGCAGCCTGGGGGGGCTCCAAGGGAATGAGCAGTTCTTC. Encoded protein: CASSLGGLQGNEQFF. The full variable domain, its missing parts supplied by reference TRBV7-3 and TRBJ2-1, is GAGVSQTPSNKVTEKGKYVELRCDPISGHTALYWYRQSLGQGPEFLIYFQGTGAADDSGLPNDRFFAVRPEGSVSTLKIQRTERGDSAVYLCASSLGGLQGNEQFFGPGTRLTVL.

This clonotype was found a few times. The V call is TRBV20-1, the J call TRBJ1-1, with D uncertain. Trimming took 7 bases from V and 0 from J, leaving 12 bases between them. CDR1 and CDR2 from the germline V gene are DFQATT and SNEGSKA (reference sequence). This CDR3 has 13 residues. The CDR3 DNA is TGCAGTGTTTACCGAGCATTGAACACTGAAGCTTTCTTT. Amino acids: CSVYRALNTEAFF.

This chain joins TRBV4-3 and TRBJ1-1; D possibly corresponds to TRBD1 (5 bases). CDR1 and CDR2 (germline): LGHNA, YSLEER. Trimming cost V 0 bases and J 9 bases, with 14 bases left between them. CDR3 size: 14 residues. This CDR3 reads CASSQEGNRQKAFF. CDR3 DNA: TGCGCCAGCAGCCAAGAAGGGAATCGACAGAAAGCTTTCTTT.

The V and J genes are TRBV28 and TRBJ1-3; D not certain. Trimming pared 2 bases from V and 6 bases from J, leaving 11 bases between. Germline CDR1 is MDHEN and CDR2 is SYDVKM. This CDR3 has 14 residues. The CDR3 is CASSLGGMSNTIYF. The CDR3 DNA reads TGTGCCAGCAGTTTAGGCGGGATGTCAAACACCATATATTTT.

This clonotype was counted at least ten times. The V gene is TRBV9, the J gene TRBJ2-5; TRBD1 aligns across 9 bases. J was trimmed by 4 bases and V by 3 bases; bases with no gene match: 4. The germline CDR1 and CDR2 sequences are SGDLS and YYNGEE. The CDR3 extends over 14 amino acids. The CDR3 region has the DNA TGTGCCAGCAGCGGCGGGACAGGGACAGAGACCCAGTACTTC. Residues: CASSGGTGTETQYF.

This clonotype was seen more than once but under ten times. The chain uses TRBV10-3 and TRBJ2-7, with D possibly being TRBD1 (6 bases). Germline values: CDR1 ENHRY, CDR2 SYGVKD. This CDR3 comprises 14 residues. The ends were cut back, 3 bases at V and 6 bases at J, with 15 bases in the middle. This chain's CDR3 is CAISEQGMSGEQYF. As DNA, the CDR3 is TGTGCCATCAGTGAACAGGGTATGAGTGGCGAGCAGTACTTC.

This clonotype was observed a few times. The V call is TRBV6-1, the J call TRBJ1-5; tentatively, D is TRBD1 (6 bases). V dropped 8 bases and J dropped 2 bases, with 16 bases sitting between them. This CDR3 is 15 amino acids long. Looked up from germline, CDR1 is MNHNS and CDR2 is SASEGT. The CDR3 region has the DNA TGTGCCAGCGGGGGGCGAGCTGGTGGCAATCAGCCCCAGCATTTT. It codes for CASGGRAGGNQPQHF.

This clonotype was recorded a few times. The CDR3 DNA is TGTGCCAGCAGCTCTATAAATCGGGGGACCGGGGAGCTGTTTTTT. Translation gives CASSSINRGTGELFF. The chain combines TRBV5-6 with TRBJ2-2; a weak D match, TRBD2 (6 bases). The germline CDR1 and CDR2 sequences are SGHDT and YYEEEE. The CDR3 length is 15 residues. V gave up 3 bases and J gave up 5 bases, with 14 bases separating them.

This clonotype was picked up many times. The V call is TRBV3-1, the J call TRBJ1-5; D not resolved. Per germline, CDR1 LGHDT and CDR2 YNNKEL (reference sequence). This CDR3 spans 13 amino acids. Trimming shortened V by 1 base and J by 5 bases, and 6 bases separated the two germline ends. This chain's CDR3 is CASSQAEDQPQHF. CDR3 coding DNA: TGTGCCAGCAGCCAAGCGGAGGATCAGCCCCAGCATTTT.